Listed here are 11 T cell receptor beta chains from one sample, sequenced in a study of CD8+CD57+ T cells in acquired aplastic anemia. TCR beta VDJ and CDR3 profiling used genomic DNA as template. TCRdb called the reads again in MiXCR, with one record for every CDR3 protein. The sample holds approximately 250,000 distinct CDR3 sequences; roughly 80% are singletons and the top ten take 35% to 50%. Flow cytometry had shown expanded CD8+CD57+ cells in the patients chosen for sequencing. Sample: sorted CD4+, CD8+, or CD8+CD57+ T cells (not recorded which) from PBMCs. These receptors all stem from a human donor with aplastic anemia.

The V call is TRBV9, the J call TRBJ1-5, with D tentatively TRBD1 (6 bases). V was cut by 4 bases and J by 0 bases, with 17 bases left in between. Germline V gene lookup returns CDR1 SGDLS and CDR2 YYNGEE. The CDR3 is 17 residues long. The CDR3 sequence is CASSSTQGQYSNQPQHF. DNA for the CDR3: TGTGCCAGCAGCTCCACCCAAGGACAGTATAGCAATCAGCCCCAGCATTTT.

V and J are TRBV7-8 and TRBJ2-1; TRBD1 or TRBD2 may be the D gene (5 bases each). Germline V gene data show CDR1 as SGHVS and CDR2 as FQNEAQ. The length of the CDR3 is 16 residues. The V and J ends lost 5 bases and 3 bases respectively, with 17 bases between them. Here the CDR3 reads CASSLSSGGYYNEQFF. The CDR3 DNA sequence: TGTGCCAGCAGCCTATCTAGTGGGGGATACTACAATGAGCAGTTCTTC.

This clonotype was counted a single time. A read error may produce the germline difference seen at one junction end. This chain uses TRBV19 with TRBJ2-5; D could derive from TRBD1 or TRBD2 (6 bases each). The CDR3 is 15 residues long. CDR1 LNHDA and CDR2 SQIVND come from the germline V gene (reference sequence). CDR3 DNA: TGTGCCAGCAGTACCGCAGGGGAGGAACAAGAGACCCAGTACTTC. Protein: CASSTAGEEQETQYF. Variable domain in full (rest from reference TRBV19 and TRBJ2-5): DGGITQSPKYLFRKEGQNVTLSCEQNLNHDAMYWYRQDPGQGLRLIYYSQIVNDFQKGDIAEGYSVSREKKESFPLTVTSAQKNPTAFYLCASSTAGEEQETQYFGPGTRLLVL.

This chain uses TRBV7-9 with TRBJ2-5; D may match TRBD1 or TRBD2 (5 bases each). Per the germline V gene, CDR1 is SEHNR and CDR2 is FQNEAQ (reference sequence). Trimming stripped 0 bases from V and 14 bases from J, with 22 bases between. The CDR3 spans 15 residues. The CDR3 sequence is CASSLAPGAQVFEYF. The CDR3 DNA reads as TGTGCCAGCAGCTTAGCACCCGGGGCGCAGGTTTTTGAATACTTC.

As for this clonotype: The conserved phenylalanine or tryptophan is not found at the CDR3 terminus, so this likely reflects a read error. J is TRBJ2-7 and V is TRBV7-3; D remains ambiguous. This CDR3 is 13 amino acids long. V was pared by 5 bases and J by 2 bases, with 10 bases between. CDR1 and CDR2 (germline): SGHTA, FQGTGA. The CDR3 region is CASSRDRAYEQYC. In nucleotides, the CDR3 is TGTGCCAGCAGCAGAGACCGAGCCTACGAGCAGTACTGC.

The CDR3 loop is CASGTGVRTDTQYF. In nucleotides, the CDR3 is TGTGCTAGTGGGACAGGCGTTCGCACAGATACGCAGTATTTT. The chain combines TRBV5-8 with TRBJ2-3, with 8 bases matching TRBD1. Germline loops: CDR1 SGHTS, CDR2 YDEGEE. The CDR3 has 14 amino acids.

V gene TRBV7-9 combines with J gene TRBJ2-7; D might be TRBD1 or TRBD2, each matching 7 bases. With 0 bases removed from V and 13 bases from J, the gap between germline ends came to 22 bases. Germline CDR1 is SEHNR and CDR2 is FQNEAQ (reference sequence). This CDR3 is 15 amino acids long. This chain's CDR3 is CASSLAGGGDAQYYF. DNA for the CDR3: TGTGCCAGCAGCTTAGCGGGAGGGGGCGATGCGCAGTATTACTTC.

This clonotype was counted once. The CDR3 DNA is TGTGCCAGCAGCTTAGTACTGACTAGCGGAGACACAGATACGCAGTATTTT. This sequence encodes CASSLVLTSGDTDTQYF. The chain employs TRBV7-2 and TRBJ2-3; TRBD2 matches at 9 bases. The CDR3 consists of 17 residues. Unmatched junction bases numbered 7, after V lost 1 base and J lost 2 bases. The germline V gene has CDR1 SGHTA and CDR2 FQGNSA.

The rearrangement links TRBV7-9 to TRBJ2-5, with D unresolved. Germline values: CDR1 SEHNR, CDR2 FQNEAQ (reference sequence). V lost 0 bases, J lost 12 bases, and 20 bases lay in between. This CDR3 has 15 amino acids. The CDR3 loop is CASSLALRLQGDEYF. CDR3 coding DNA: TGTGCCAGCAGCTTAGCTTTGAGACTGCAAGGCGATGAGTACTTC. Filled out from reference TRBV7-9 and TRBJ2-5, the complete variable domain reads DTGVSQNPRHKITKRGQNVTFRCDPISEHNRLYWYRQTLGQGPEFLTYFQNEAQLEKSRLLSDRFSAERPKGSFSTLEIQRTEQGDSAMYLCASSLALRLQGDEYFGPGTRLLVL.

This clonotype was seen just once. The chain joins TRBV7-6 to TRBJ2-7; 11 bases align to TRBD1. This CDR3 is built from 15 residues. From germline, CDR1 is SGHVS and CDR2 FNYEAQ. V gave up 4 bases and J gave up 13 bases; unmatched junction bases: 15. The CDR3 DNA sequence: TGTGCCAGCAGCTCGGACAGGGGGCATTCACCCCACCACTACGTC. Its protein is CASSSDRGHSPHHYV.

This chain connects TRBV2 to TRBJ1-5; D is ambiguous. This CDR3 comprises 13 residues. V was trimmed by 8 bases and J by 13 bases, leaving 21 bases between them. Germline V gives CDR1 SNHLY, CDR2 FYNNEI. The CDR3 is CASGVVGTETQHF. In nucleotides, the CDR3 is TGTGCCAGCGGGGTCGTGGGCACTGAGACGCAGCATTTT. The variable domain in full, with the rest retrieved from reference TRBV2 and TRBJ1-5, is EPEVTQTPSHQVTQMGQEVILRCVPISNHLYFYWYRQILGQKVEFLVSFYNNEISEKSEIFDDQFSVERPDGSNFTLKIRSTKLEDSAMYFCASGVVGTETQHFGDGTRLSIL.